The 30 T cell receptor beta chains below were found in one sample sequenced in a study of radiotherapy plus CTLA-4 blockade in lung cancer. Here immunoSEQ multiplex PCR was the method, and the copy in TCRdb shows in-frame clones only, minus some. Found here are roughly 120,000 clones, more than 65% of them singletons; the top ten hold roughly 5.3%. This sample comprised peripheral blood, obtained from a patient treated with radiotherapy plus ipilimumab. The receptors stem from a human donor with non-small cell lung cancer who had a partial response to radiotherapy plus ipilimumab.

V gene TRBV6-5 combines with J gene TRBJ2-7, with D perhaps TRBD2 (5 bases). This CDR3 is built from 14 residues. V lost 2 bases and J 4 bases, leaving 12 bases between the germline ends. In germline, CDR1 is MNHEY, CDR2 SVGAGI. CDR3 sequence reads: CASSYAAGRYEQYV. The CDR3 DNA follows: TGTGCCAGCAGTTACGCCGCGGGCCGTTACGAGCAGTACGTC.

This chain uses TRBV19 with TRBJ2-5; D perhaps matches TRBD1 (5 bases). CDR1 is LNHDA and CDR2 is SQIVND in the germline V gene (reference sequence). V was cut by 5 bases and J by 10 bases, with 17 bases left in between. The CDR3 consists of 13 residues. This CDR3 is CASSYGQLSDQYF. DNA for the CDR3: TGTGCCAGTAGTTACGGACAACTAAGCGACCAGTACTTC.

This clone was detected only a few times. This chain links TRBV7-2 with TRBJ2-7, with D tentatively TRBD2 (5 bases). Germline V gene sequence: CDR1 SGHTA, CDR2 FQGNSA. The CDR3 has 13 residues. Trimming shortened V by 3 bases and J by 3 bases, and 9 bases separated the two germline ends. CDR3 sequence (DNA): TGTGCCAGCAGCTTCGGGGAACACTACGAGCAGTACGTC. Amino acids: CASSFGEHYEQYV.

The chain is built from TRBV28 and TRBJ2-7; 7 bases match TRBD1. CDR3 length equals 13 residues. Looked up from germline, CDR1 is MDHEN and CDR2 is SYDVKM. V gave up 6 bases and J gave up 2 bases; unmatched junction bases: 4. The CDR3 sequence: CASRDRFTYEQYF. The CDR3 bases are TGTGCCAGCAGGGACAGGTTCACCTACGAGCAGTACTTC.

V gene TRBV12-1 combines with J gene TRBJ2-7; the DNA was not used to check the table's D call, TRBD2. TRBV12-1 corresponds to a pseudogene. The CDR3 covers 16 residues. The CDR3 DNA follows: TGTGCCAGCAGCTTTCCGGGACTAGCGGGTTGCTACGAGCAGTACTTC. This encodes CASSFPGLAGCYEQYF.

The V call is TRBV7-2, the J call TRBJ1-5; D unclear. The length of the CDR3 is 14 residues. V gave up 5 bases and J gave up 6 bases, with 14 bases separating them. The germline gives CDR1 SGHTA, CDR2 FQGNSA. Here the CDR3 DNA reads TGTGCCAGCAGCAACGGGTCAGTTCGTCAGCCCCAGCATTTT. Protein product: CASSNGSVRQPQHF.

The chain uses TRBV5-1 and TRBJ1-1; possible D gene TRBD1, 6 bases. The CDR3 has 15 residues. Germline V gene sequence: CDR1 SGHRS, CDR2 YFSETQ. Trimming shortened V by 5 bases and J by 1 base, and 15 bases separated the two germline ends. CDR3 sequence reads: CASREPDRPNTEAFF. Here the CDR3 DNA reads TGCGCCAGCAGGGAACCGGACAGACCGAACACTGAAGCTTTCTTT.

This clone occurred a few times. The chain combines TRBV19 with TRBJ2-7; the match to TRBD1 covers 9 bases. V lost 3 bases to trimming and J lost 4 bases; unmatched junction nucleotides: 10. Germline CDR1 is LNHDA and CDR2 is SQIVND (reference sequence). The CDR3 consists of 16 residues. The CDR3 DNA follows: TGTGCCAGTAGTATCGCTGTGACAGGGGGATTATACGAGCAGTACTTC. Protein sequence: CASSIAVTGGLYEQYF.

This clone was detected only a few times. This rearrangement joins TRBV7-9 to TRBJ1-4; 8 positions match TRBD1. The CDR3 runs to 15 residues. After removal of 5 bases from V and 7 bases from J, the junction contained 9 bases not matched to a gene. Germline V gene sequence: CDR1 SEHNR, CDR2 FQNEAQ (reference sequence). CDR3 nucleotide sequence: TGTGCCAGCAGCCCAGGGGAGACAGGGGTTGAAAAACTGTTTTTT. Protein sequence: CASSPGETGVEKLFF.

V and J are TRBV15 and TRBJ2-7; TRBD1 agrees at 9 bases. The germline gives CDR1 LNHNV, CDR2 YYDKDF (reference sequence). Trimming took 3 bases from V and 2 from J; bases not matched to a gene: 8. The CDR3 totals 16 residues. CDR3 sequence: CATSSTRDRVTYEQYV. The CDR3 DNA reads TGTGCCACCAGCAGTACCCGGGACAGGGTAACCTACGAGCAGTACGTC.

This chain links TRBV7-2 with TRBJ2-3; D unresolved. This CDR3 spans 15 amino acids. V was pared by 1 base and J by 6 bases, with 14 bases between. Per germline, CDR1 SGHTA and CDR2 FQGNSA. For the CDR3, the DNA is TGTGCCAGCAGCTTAGAATTTTCGTCTCTGGATACGCAGTATTTT. Its translation: CASSLEFSSLDTQYF.

The chain joins TRBV19 to TRBJ1-2, with D possibly matching TRBD1 (6 bases). V shed 6 bases and J shed 1 base, with 12 bases lying between them. The CDR3 loop spans 14 amino acids. The germline V gene has CDR1 LNHDA and CDR2 SQIVND (reference sequence). The CDR3 DNA is TGTGCCAGTAGCTCGGACAGAATTAACTATGGCTACACCTTC. Residues: CASSSDRINYGYTF.

The genes are TRBV5-1 and TRBJ1-5; 9 positions match TRBD1. The germline V gene encodes CDR1 SGHRS and CDR2 YFSETQ. The CDR3 runs 15 residues. J gave up 4 bases and V 0 bases, and 2 bases lay outside the gene matches. The CDR3 bases are TGCGCCAGCAGCTTGGATGGACAGGGGAATCAGCCCCAGCATTTT. This gives the protein CASSLDGQGNQPQHF.

The chain couples TRBV9 to TRBJ2-1, with D maybe TRBD1 (6 bases). The germline CDR1 and CDR2 sequences are SGDLS and YYNGEE. Between the trimmed V and J ends, which lost 4 bases and 4 bases, there was a span of 18 bases. The CDR3 loop spans 16 amino acids. Written as DNA, the CDR3 is TGTGCCAGCAGCACGACCGGCACAGGGAGATACAATGAGCAGTTCTTC. The encoded protein is CASSTTGTGRYNEQFF.

The gene calls are TRBV28 and TRBJ2-7; a weak D match, TRBD1 (6 bases). From germline, CDR1 is MDHEN and CDR2 SYDVKM. The V end was cut by 2 bases, the J end by 7 bases, with 12 bases between. The CDR3 totals 13 residues. CDR3 in DNA: TGTGCCAGCAGTTTAACAGGGTCTGGGGAGCAGTACGTC. The encoded protein is CASSLTGSGEQYV.

This clone was found a few times. The same CDR3 arises from other DNA sequences in this sample as well. The rearrangement links TRBV15 to TRBJ2-7; 7 bases agree with TRBD2. Germline-derived CDR1 and CDR2 are LNHNV and YYDKDF (reference sequence). V lost 1 base and J lost 4; bases outside the gene matches: 7. The CDR3 runs to 15 residues. The CDR3 region has the DNA TGTGCCACCAGCAGAGGACTGGCGGGAGCGTACGAGCAGTACTTC. It specifies CATSRGLAGAYEQYF. The full variable domain, with the rest looked up from reference TRBV15 and TRBJ2-7, is DAMVIQNPRYQVTQFGKPVTLSCSQTLNHNVMYWYQQKSSQAPKLLFHYYDKDFNNEADTPDNFQSRRPNTSFCFLDIRSPGLGDTAMYLCATSRGLAGAYEQYFGPGTRLTVT.

The rearrangement joins TRBV6-1 to TRBJ1-1; weak D call: TRBD1 (5 bases). V was pared by 2 bases and J by 6 bases, with 10 bases between. Germline values: CDR1 MNHNS, CDR2 SASEGT. This CDR3 region has 13 residues. In DNA form, the CDR3 reads TGTGCCAGCAGTGAATCAGGGAGGGCTGAAGCTTTCTTT. Translation gives CASSESGRAEAFF.

This clone has just one count. The chain couples TRBV7-2 to TRBJ1-5, with D tentatively TRBD1 (6 bases). Trimming left V 1 base short and J 6 bases short, with 13 bases between. The V gene's germline CDR1 is SGHTA and CDR2 FQGNSA. The CDR3 is made up of 15 amino acids. This CDR3 reads CASSLDGGGSQPQHF. CDR3 DNA sequence: TGTGCCAGCAGCTTAGATGGGGGGGGCAGTCAGCCCCAGCATTTT.

The chain links TRBV6-6 to TRBJ2-3; D might be TRBD2 (5 bases). The CDR3 loop spans 14 amino acids. V was trimmed by 7 bases and J by 3 bases, leaving 14 bases between them. Germline assignment: CDR1 MNHNY and CDR2 SVGAGI (reference sequence). The CDR3 DNA reads TGTGCCAGCATCGAGGGCGGTTTAACAGATACGCAGTATTTT. This gives the protein CASIEGGLTDTQYF.

The rearrangement uses TRBV14 and TRBJ2-1; TRBD2 is a possible D gene (5 bases). Germline-derived CDR1 and CDR2 are SGHDN and FVKESK. This CDR3 is 15 amino acids long. V was pared by 4 bases and J by 4 bases, with 14 bases between. CDR3 sequence reads: CASSPSGSLYNEQFF. CDR3 coding DNA: TGTGCCAGCAGCCCCTCGGGGTCCCTATACAATGAGCAGTTCTTC.

The chain carries TRBV19 and TRBJ2-2, with D maybe TRBD2 (7 bases). The germline V and J ends were trimmed by 3 bases and 6 bases, with 11 bases remaining between them. The V gene's germline CDR1 is LNHDA and CDR2 SQIVND (reference sequence). The CDR3 sequence is 14 residues long. Written as DNA, the CDR3 is TGTGCCAGTAGTATTGGGGGGGCGGCCGGGGAGCTGTTTTTT. Protein sequence: CASSIGGAAGELFF.

The CDR3 sequence: CASSLGQGGYNEQFF. The CDR3 DNA reads TGCGCCAGCAGCCTCGGACAGGGGGGATACAATGAGCAGTTCTTC. This chain uses TRBV5-1 with TRBJ2-1, with 10 bases fitting TRBD1. Germline CDR1 SGHRS, CDR2 YFSETQ. The CDR3 runs 15 residues. The trim removed 4 bases at V and 4 bases at J, leaving 5 bases unmatched.

The sample holds a few counts of this clone. The chain recombines TRBV27 with TRBJ2-5; 7 bases line up with TRBD1. The CDR3 contains 13 residues. The ends lost 3 bases at V and 7 bases at J; junction bases unmatched: 5. The germline V gene encodes CDR1 MNHEY and CDR2 SMNVEV (reference sequence). The CDR3 region is CASSFRGPWTQYF. In DNA form, the CDR3 reads TGTGCCAGCAGTTTTAGGGGGCCATGGACCCAGTACTTC.

The genes are TRBV18 and TRBJ2-7; 10 bases match TRBD1. Germline CDR1 KGHSH, CDR2 LQKENI. The CDR3 has 14 amino acids. Trimming took 5 bases from V and 6 from J; bases not matched to a gene: 7. The CDR3 sequence: CASSTTGGAGEQYV. CDR3 nucleotides: TGTGCCAGCTCAACGACAGGGGGCGCCGGCGAGCAGTACGTC.

On this clone: Other DNA sequences in this sample translate to the same CDR3. The chain links TRBV27 to TRBJ2-7; 9 bases are a match to TRBD1. The CDR3 has 16 residues. V was clipped by 0 bases and J by 1 base; unmatched bases: 4. Germline V lookup: CDR1 MNHEY, CDR2 SMNVEV (reference sequence). The CDR3 spells CASSLSRTGASYEQYF. The CDR3 DNA reads TGTGCCAGCAGTTTATCAAGGACAGGGGCATCCTACGAGCAGTACTTC.

In this sample, this clone turned up many times. The chain employs TRBV4-1 and TRBJ1-1, with a possible D match to TRBD1 (5 bases). Trimming shortened V by 6 bases and J by 3 bases, and 14 bases separated the two germline ends. This CDR3 spans 14 amino acids. Looked up from germline, CDR1 is MGHRA and CDR2 is YSYEKL. CDR3: CASRGPLKDTEAFF. The CDR3 DNA follows: TGCGCCAGCAGGGGGCCCCTAAAGGACACTGAAGCTTTCTTT.

The rearrangement joins TRBV15 to TRBJ2-3; TRBD2 matches 8 bases. Germline V CDR1 and CDR2: LNHNV, YYDKDF (reference sequence). After removal of 3 bases from V and 3 bases from J, the junction contained 2 bases not matched to a gene. This CDR3 region has 14 residues. CDR3 sequence (DNA): TGTGCCACCAGCAGGGGCGGGAGGACAGATACGCAGTATTTT. Translation gives CATSRGGRTDTQYF.

V gene TRBV30 combines with J gene TRBJ2-3; 8 positions match TRBD1. The CDR3 has 14 amino acids. V lost 3 bases to trimming and J lost 4 bases; unmatched junction nucleotides: 6. CDR1 GTSNPN and CDR2 SVGIG come from the germline V gene (reference sequence). In DNA form, the CDR3 reads TGTGCCTGGAGGCAGACAGGGGCTTCAGATACGCAGTATTTT. Translation gives CAWRQTGASDTQYF.

This clone was picked up one time. The chain uses TRBV15 and TRBJ2-1, with 7 positions matching TRBD2. Per the germline V gene, CDR1 is LNHNV and CDR2 is YYDKDF (reference sequence). The trim removed 4 bases at V and 0 bases at J, leaving 6 bases unmatched. The CDR3 contains 16 residues. As DNA, the CDR3 is TGTGCCACCAGCACCCCCTCGGGAGGCTCCTACAATGAGCAGTTCTTC. Translation gives CATSTPSGGSYNEQFF.

V is TRBV11-3 and J is TRBJ2-4; D is unclear. This CDR3 region has 15 residues. Trimming removed 1 base from V and 2 bases from J, with 9 bases in between. Germline CDR1 reads SGHNT; CDR2 reads YENEEA. CDR3 coding DNA: TGTGCCAGCAGCTTAGGCGGAAGTCCCAAAAACATTCAGTACTTC. Translating it yields CASSLGGSPKNIQYF.